This T cell receptor beta chain originates from a study of cytomegalovirus exposure and HLA in healthy donors (TCRdb year 2017). Notes on the research overall: In an earlier analysis of approximately 500 of the donors, approximately 260 Gb of sequence data and approximately 100 million unique TCR beta sequences from roughly 190 million T cells were reported. Across roughly 420 genotyped donors of the cohort, an average of about 200,000 unique TCR beta nucleotide sequences per donor were sequenced, and 15% to 20% of those sequences were non-productive. Alongside the repertoire data, information on donor age, sex, ethnicity and CMV serostatus was compiled. High-throughput TCR immunosequencing, statistical association of individual TCRs with disease status, and machine learning were combined to predict cytomegalovirus infection status. Approximately 310 gigabases of sequencing data and around 80 million unique TCR sequences made up an early release that covered several hundred HLA-typed donors. The study was designed to test whether signatures of past pathogen exposure could be identified by cataloging public T cell receptors. In an earlier analysis of more than 550 of the donors, high-throughput TCR beta sequencing was used to judge whether each TCR beta V gene segment behaved as functional or pseudogenic. The later analysis used no new phenotypic data to find candidate immune exposures, relying instead on TCR beta sequences and their occurrence across donors. Both class I and class II loci were covered by HLA typing, at four-digit resolution. Every repertoire in the discovery cohort had been generated on one and the same sequencing platform. In a later genetic analysis, genome-wide SNP genotypes for about three fifths of the roughly 670 donors were used, and that subset was treated as a discovery cohort. A later analysis re-analyzed previously published TCR beta repertoires from roughly 600 donors and added high-resolution HLA genotyping to study TCR occurrence patterns. A separate validation cohort of roughly 120 different subjects was used in addition to the 666-subject first cohort. Typing coverage varied by locus: roughly 620-640 donors for A, B, C, DRB1 and DQB1; approximately 520 for DQA1; about 570 for DPA1; roughly 450 for DPB1. Roughly 5 DR-DQ haplotypes were treated as single units for association and clustering because of strong linkage in the cohort. The T cell repertoires of 670 or so subjects were profiled by immunosequencing and related to cytomegalovirus serostatus. Of the 300 to 500 genotyped donors, over 80% were placed in the genetic ancestry cluster associated with self-reported Caucasian donors.

Results and caveats for the whole study, not just this receptor: A further reported finding was that TCR beta sequences accurately predicted the HLA-A and HLA-B alleles for most subjects in the first cohort. Correlated functional status among segregating V segments might reflect linkage disequilibrium, but an unknown experimental factor could not be ruled out. A group of highly shared sequence variants was considered likely to be a technical artifact of the sequencing pipeline. Sequencing depth was assumed to be roughly uniform across donors in the presence/absence analyses, though that assumption may not hold. When HLA alleles, especially DR and DQ, strongly co-occurred, attributing TCR associations to individual alleles was difficult. In this cohort, only TCR beta chains were sequenced, and detectable features were limited by the absence of alpha or paired-chain data. In a later analysis, HLA-associated TCR beta chains showed more clonal expansion and lower generation probabilities than non-associated chains that were equally common. The authors suggested that the approach could potentially be extended to other disease states and immunological phenotypes. In the study, roughly 160 TCR beta chains were listed as associated with cytomegalovirus. An association between a missense DCLRE1C variant and V-gene and J-gene trimming of TCR beta chains was found in a later genetic analysis and replicated in an independent cohort. Across donors, most TCR sequences were observed very rarely, whereas some public TCRs were present in many individuals. In a later analysis, TCR association rates were found to vary across HLA loci, with the most associated TCRs seen for DRB1 alleles and the fewest for HLA-C alleles. Some IMGT-functional V segments, including TRBV6-2 and TRBV6-3, could not be distinguished by the 87-base-pair reads and were therefore excluded. An earlier analysis of several hundred of the donors showed that most TCR beta V segments appeared in productive rearrangements either about 87% or about 30% of the time, which broadly matched IMGT annotations. Specific HLA alleles were associated with 16,951 TCR beta sequences at a false discovery rate of 0.05 in a later analysis. In both the original and validation cohorts, the classifier was reported to diagnose cytomegalovirus status with high specificity and sensitivity. Several of the top co-occurrence clusters appeared to be linked to parvovirus B19, influenza, CMV and Epstein-Barr virus, according to a later analysis. Because some donors lacked HLA typing at each locus, the association tests relied only on the typed subset. A few of the identified cytomegalovirus-associated TCR beta chains were confirmed in vitro to be specific for cytomegalovirus antigens. Because counts were too low, about 15 rarely observed V segments, including chromosome 9 orphons, were left out of the earlier analysis of about 620 of the donors. In a later analysis, most CMV-associated TCR beta chains were found to appear HLA-restricted, with HLA associations seemingly driven largely by CMV exposure. Compared with the roughly 700-donor mean, donors in an Asian-associated ancestry cluster had fewer N-insertions in productive TCRs, according to a later genetic analysis. Immune exposure information for the cohort was limited to CMV serostatus.

The library relied on the immunoSEQ multiplex PCR assay. A mixture of 60 forward primers for TCR Vbeta segments and 13 reverse primers for TCR Jbeta segments was used in the multiplex PCR. The CDR3 region of rearranged TCR beta genes was amplified from genomic DNA with a multiplex PCR assay. The Illumina HiSeq System was used to sequence the amplified TCR beta libraries as 87-base-pair reads. The paper's processing steps were these. Across the roughly 670 repertoires, a later analysis counted tens of millions of unique TCR beta chains, some 11 million of which were shared by at least two donors. A nearest-neighbor algorithm error-corrected the raw reads and collapsed the reads into unique sequences, merging closely related sequences to remove PCR and sequencing errors. Alignment of CDR3 sequences to IMGT reference sequences was used to assign V, D and J gene segments. For a sequence to be retained, at least a six-nucleotide match to both a V gene segment and a J gene segment was required. A rearrangement counted as productive if the CDR3 had no stop codons and remained in frame with V and J, and every other rearrangement counted as non-productive. CDR3 was defined by IMGT convention, running from the second conserved V-encoded cysteine to the conserved J-encoded phenylalanine. The earlier analysis of approximately 590 of the donors excluded any sequence lacking an unambiguous match to a single V gene segment. An earlier analysis of a few hundred of the donors called V segments functional above 56.7% productive rearrangements and segregating when the between-donor standard deviation exceeded 5%. A statistical classification framework was developed to diagnose cytomegalovirus status using the catalog of TCR beta chain sequences. In a later analysis, V and J genes were assigned by comparing TCR nucleotide sequences against IMGT/GENE-DB human TR gene sequences. Using the TCRdist pipeline, a later analysis assigned CDR3 sequences along with most-parsimonious VDJ recombination scenarios. In a later analysis, each TCR beta chain was defined by its CDR3 amino acid sequence together with its V-gene family, and reads lacking a unique V-gene family were excluded. A later analysis removed 500 to 600 highly shared, low-generation-probability nucleotide sequences to deal with suspected cross-contamination and a sequencing artifact. For each public chain, a later analysis derived a clonal expansion index from normalized ranks of inferred template counts within each repertoire. In a later analysis, generation probabilities were computed using a VDJ recombination model fitted to out-of-frame rearrangements, and the results were checked against IGoR. In a later analysis, hypergeometric tests were used to score TCR-TCR, TCR-HLA and TCR-CMV co-occurrence, with a repertoire-size bias correction applied to TCR pairs. A later analysis estimated false discovery rates by permuting HLA or CMV assignments 20 times. A later analysis grouped co-occurring TCRs with DBSCAN, adding TCRdist sequence similarity when clustering within HLA-allele-positive subsets. Co-occurrence clustering excluded repertoires with fewer than 30,000 or more than 120,000 public chains, plus five with anomalous nucleotide sharing. In its TCRdb copy, this immuneACCESS table keeps in-frame sequences only and misses some clones. Where compared with another copy, unresolved V genes explain less than half of these, and the others have no known cause. V and J calls and clone size are copied from that table; D and trimming were computed from the DNA. The sample includes about 160,000 clones, with around 76% observed a single time. Of the sample, approximately 1.5% falls within the top ten clones.

The germline V end is reduced by 5 bases and the J end by 7 bases; junction bases left unmatched: 5. From the germline V gene, CDR1 is SGHVS and CDR2 is FQNEAQ. The CDR3 runs 15 residues from the cysteine to the phenylalanine. The CDR3 DNA has 45 bases and is translated from base 1. The cohort comprised hundreds of healthy bone marrow donors. At the time of sampling, every cohort member was nominally healthy, though immune exposures that went unrecorded were likely present. The donor tested CMV seropositive and was one of the 289 seropositive cohort members. Every donor gave a peripheral blood sample, and the peripheral blood mononuclear cells from that sample were used for TCR beta sequencing. The Qiagen DNeasy Blood Extraction Kit was used to extract genomic DNA from the blood cell samples. The sample holds a few counts of this clone. The antigen it recognizes is unknown. Within one base of it there is no much larger clone, and no base qualities were kept.

The sequence is built from TRBV7-8 and TRBJ2-1; 13 bases in the middle match TRBD2. This receptor was taken from a girl aged 10-17 years in good health and CMV-seropositive. Sequencing used PBMCs. The CDR3 reads as follows: CASSLLAGGQNEQFF. The DNA sequence is TGTGCCAGCAGCCTACTAGCGGGAGGGCAAAATGAGCAGTTCTTC. The variable domain in full, with residues beyond the CDR3 obtained from the reference TRBV7-8 and TRBJ2-1 genes, is GAGVSQSPRYKVAKRGQDVALRCDPISGHVSLFWYQQALGQGPEFLTYFQNEAQLDKSGLPSDRFFAERPEGSVSTLKIQRTQQEDSAVYLCASSLLAGGQNEQFFGPGTRLTVL.